This entry concerns a single TCR gamma chain. This clone was found a few times. Its target antigen remains unknown. Base qualities were left out, and no much larger clone turns up one base away. The sample holds other DNA sequences that translate to the same CDR3. For each case, genomic DNA was extracted from ten 5-um FFPE scrolls with the QIAamp DNA FFPE tissue kit. To test whether coeliac disease can be classified from the TCR repertoire, the study used fully anonymised formalin-fixed paraffin-embedded duodenal biopsies that were not needed for diagnosis. The entry originates in a study of intestinal T cells in coeliac disease (TCRdb year 2020). Describing the broader study: Coeliac patients were much younger than controls, with mean ages of around 15 versus 50 years in the TRG cohort. Duodenal biopsies from roughly 10 coeliac disease patients and roughly 10 non-coeliac controls were included in the TCR-delta (TRD) cohort. Duodenal biopsies from about 33 coeliac disease patients and around 21 non-coeliac controls made up a second, larger TCR-gamma (TRG) cohort.

The method behind the library was multiplex PCR. The sequencing machine was an Ion Torrent PGM. The LymphoTrack kit, which has primers carrying Illumina adapters, was used to amplify TRG repertoires from roughly 200 ng of biopsy DNA. After purification with AMPure XP beads and quantification on a 2100 Bioanalyzer, the TRG amplicons were pooled in equimolar amounts. Sequencing of TRG libraries was performed on an Ion PGM instrument. Per the authors' processing: FastX discarded any read in which over 10% of nucleotides had a quality score below the third quartile for that patient. Alignment of reads was performed with IMGT/HighV-QUEST so that V, D and J genes were assigned, CDR3 regions were identified and functionality was assessed. After the sequences were translated into amino acids, every sequence predicted to be non-functional was thrown out. CDR3s were split into kmers, with and without positional annotation; kmer frequencies underwent PCA, and samples were clustered using all 1023 combinations of PCs 1-10. Classification was validated by leave-one-out cross-validation, re-optimising parameters on the remaining samples each time. Shannon diversity was computed with the vegan R package from repeated random subsamples equal to the lowest read count. Identical DNA sequences were merged into single rows after TCRdb reprocessed the public reads with CATT. TCRdb's processing, not the authors', yielded these V and J calls. The sample contains 2,000 to 2,500 gamma-chain clones, 45% to 50% of them found a single time. The top ten clones comprise approximately 5% of the sample.

Reading from cysteine to phenylalanine, the CDR3 counts 14 amino acids. Only the CDR3 DNA stays, 42 bases, in frame from base 1. The germline V gene supplies CDR1 EGSNGY and CDR2 YDSYNSKV. V is pruned by 2 bases and J by 3 bases, leaving 3 bases of the junction without a gene match. General study outcomes and caveats: Age was significantly different between the coeliac and control groups, but splitting the analysis by age did not give a significant classification. TRG clustering correctly classified most of the 54 biopsies (roughly 94%), with a reported leave-one-out accuracy of roughly 90%. FFPE-derived DNA was found to be relatively degraded, and loss of a proportion of TCR sequences in each sample was likely caused by this degradation. In training, clustering based on TRD kmers put all 22 biopsies in the right class, and the reported leave-one-out accuracy was about 90%. Repeated CDR3 amino acid sequences could not be distinguished from PCR duplicates in the analysis.

The receptor chain draws on TRGV2 and TRGJP2. The source material was a duodenal biopsy. The source of this sequence is a human donor with celiac disease. The CDR3 reads as follows: CATWDVRSDWIKTF. The bases read TGTGCCACCTGGGACGTCCGTAGTGATTGGATCAAGACGTTT.